The clone carrying this T cell receptor (beta chain) was counted between two and nine times. These data belong to a study of blood T cell repertoires in COVID-19. Across the study: The United States, Italy and Spain provided the acute and convalescent COVID-19 samples. T cells, B-cell-depleted T cells, or PBMCs supplied cDNA or gDNA.

Original processing methods: Counts of nucleated cells, estimated from reference gene primer amplification, were obtained. TCRdb keeps only in-frame clones here, not all; method: immunoSEQ multiplex PCR. That table furnishes V, J and clone size, whereas the DNA furnished D and trimming. This sample yields around 250,000 clones, of which approximately 82% are seen a single time; roughly 5% belongs to the top ten. Germline V gene data show CDR1 as KGHSH and CDR2 as LQKENI. J gave up 9 bases and V 3 bases, and 16 bases lay outside the gene matches. The CDR3 covers 18 residues. The TCR originated in a man older than 75 with acute or convalescent COVID-19. The chain couples TRBV18 to TRBJ1-6, with 8 positions matching TRBD1. The sample taken for sequencing was peripheral blood. CDR3 sequence reads: CASSPSISLRTGSSPLHF. CDR3 DNA: TGTGCCAGCTCACCTTCCATCTCCCTCCGGACAGGGTCTTCACCCCTCCACTTT. The full variable domain, its missing parts supplied by reference TRBV18 and TRBJ1-6, is NAGVMQNPRHLVRRRGQEARLRCSPMKGHSHVYWYRQLPEEGLKFMVYLQKENIIDESGMPKERFSAEFPKEGPSILRIQQVVRGDSAAYFCASSPSISLRTGSSPLHFGNGTRLTVT.